The rows below give T cell receptor beta chains drawn from one sample of a study of shared clonotypes between healthy human individuals. Measured with immunoSEQ multiplex PCR; TCRdb has only the in-frame clones, and not every one. Of roughly 2,000,000 clones in the sample, roughly 95% were seen once. The specimen was naive CD8+ T cells from PBMCs. These TCRs come from a man between 18 and 35 years old in good health. Some clones in this sample may be carry-over from other donors' samples. Each CDR3 is given with its conserved first and last residue. D genes are given only for firm matches. Size is stated for part of the rows, as once, few or many counts, or as a class when the clone is expanded.

TRBJ1-1 | NA | NA | TRBV28 | TGTGCCAGCAGTTTGAGGGGGGCAGCTGAAGCTTTCTTT | CASSLRGAAEAFF
TRBJ1-1 | NA | NA | TRBV27 | TGTGCCAGCAGTACCGGACGGAGAGAAGCTTTCTTT | CASSTGRREAFF
TRBJ2-2 | TRBD2 | NA | TRBV7-8 | TGTGCCAGCAGCCCTAGCGGGATAAACACCGGGGAGCTGTTTTTT | CASSPSGINTGELFF
TRBJ2-1 | NA | NA | TRBV5-1 | TGCGCCAGCAGCGCGCTCCCGGACAGCTACAATGAGCAGTTCTTC | CASSALPDSYNEQFF
TRBJ2-4 | NA | NA | TRBV6-5 | TGTGCCAGCAGTTACTCGGCAGGCACAAAAAACATTCAGTACTTC | CASSYSAGTKNIQYF
TRBJ1-1 | NA | NA | TRBV27 | TGTGCCAGCAGTTTGGGACGGACGAACACTGAAGCTTTCTTT | CASSLGRTNTEAFF
TRBJ2-3 | TRBD2 | NA | TRBV27 | TGTGCCAGCAGTTTATTGGGGCGTTTGAGCGGGAACACAGATACGCAGTATTTT | CASSLLGRLSGNTDTQYF
TRBJ2-7 | TRBD2 | once | TRBV9 | TGTGCCAGCAGCCCCGTCGGGGCCCTAGCGGTCCAAGCCTACGAGCAGTACTTC | CASSPVGALAVQAYEQYF
TRBJ2-7 | TRBD2 | NA | TRBV10-3 | TGTGCCATCACTCCTAGCGGCTACGAGCAGTACTTC | CAITPSGYEQYF
TRBJ1-2 | TRBD1 | NA | TRBV5-4 | TGTGCCATCGGACAGGGGACCGACTATGGCTACACCTTC | CAIGQGTDYGYTF
TRBJ1-5 | NA | NA | TRBV7-9 | TGTGCCAGCAGCAATGCTCCGGGAGGCAATCAGCCCCAGCATTTT | CASSNAPGGNQPQHF
TRBJ2-7 | NA | NA | TRBV5-1 | TGCGCCAGCAGCTTTGGGCCCTACGAGCAGTACTTC | CASSFGPYEQYF
TRBJ2-2 | NA | NA | TRBV13 | TGTGCCAGCAGCTTCAACCTCGCACCCGGGGAGCTGTTTTTT | CASSFNLAPGELFF
TRBJ2-7 | NA | NA | TRBV7-9 | TGTGCCAGCAGCTTAGTCTTCCGGGACCTGTACTACGAGCAGTACTTC | CASSLVFRDLYYEQYF
TRBJ2-4 | NA | NA | TRBV27 | TGTGCCAGCAGTTTATCGCATAGGGGACTAAACATTCAGTACTTC | CASSLSHRGLNIQYF
TRBJ1-1 | NA | NA | TRBV11-2 | TGTGCCAGCAGCTTAGACCCAGTTAGGATGAACACTGAAGCTTTCTTT | CASSLDPVRMNTEAFF
TRBJ2-5 | NA | once | TRBV14 | TGTGCCAGCAGCCAAGAGGGGGCAGCGTCGTGGGAAGAGACCCAGTACTTC | CASSQEGAASWEETQYF
TRBJ1-1 | NA | NA | TRBV19 | TGTGCCAGTAGACGCAGGGAATGGATCACTGAAGCTTTCTTT | CASRRREWITEAFF
TRBJ1-2 | NA | few | TRBV30 | TGTGCCTGGAGTGTTGTCTATGGCTACACCTTC | CAWSVVYGYTF
TRBJ2-1 | NA | NA | TRBV6-5 | TGTGCCAGCAGTTTACGGTGGGAATCCCACAATGAGCAGTTCTTC | CASSLRWESHNEQFF
TRBJ1-2 | NA | NA | TRBV20-1 | TGCAGTGCTAGAGGTGTGGATGGCTACACCTTC | CSARGVDGYTF
TRBJ1-1 | NA | once | TRBV9 | TGTGCCAGCAGCGATGTAGATGTGGGGCAGCCTGAAGCTTTCTTT | CASSDVDVGQPEAFF
TRBJ2-1 | NA | NA | TRBV4-1 | TGCGCCAGCAGCCCAAGGGGGGAGGGCTACAATGAGCAGTTCTTC | CASSPRGEGYNEQFF
TRBJ1-1 | TRBD1 | once | TRBV12-5 | TGTGCTAGTGCCGCGACAGGGGGTGAAGCTTTCTTT | CASAATGGEAFF
TRBJ2-5 | TRBD2 | once | TRBV12-5 | TGTGCTAGTGGTTTTAGCGGGTCCCAAGAGACCCAGTACTTC | CASGFSGSQETQYF
TRBJ2-1 | TRBD2 | NA | TRBV4-3 | TGCGCCAGCAGCCAAGCGGGGGGTCCTTACAATGAGCAGTTCTTC | CASSQAGGPYNEQFF
TRBJ1-1 | NA | once | TRBV5-1 | TGCGCCAGCAGCTCCCCGGGGGGGCTGGGTGCGGACACTGAAGCTTTCTTT | CASSSPGGLGADTEAFF